This TCR beta chain is from a study of graft-versus-host responses after intestinal transplantation (dated by TCRdb to about 2021). Looking at the study overall: Recipients received multivisceral, liver-intestinal, or isolated intestinal transplants. To identify alloreactive clones, pre-transplant mixed lymphocyte reaction products were sequenced and compared with unstimulated pre-transplant donor and recipient T cells. The cohort enrolled approximately 24 intestinal transplant recipients including one retransplant, and a few patients lacking pretransplant specimens were excluded. Graft-versus-host and host-versus-graft alloreactive T cell clones were tracked in the graft, circulation and bone marrow after intestinal transplantation using bulk TCR-beta CDR3 sequencing. Donor T cell macrochimerism was defined as a peak of at least 4% donor T cells among recipient peripheral blood mononuclear cells. Instead of going to the commercial service, samples from a few later patients were sequenced in-house on an Illumina MiSeq and processed with MiXCR. All recipients received anti-thymocyte globulin induction followed by maintenance tacrolimus and steroids for around 3 years. Results and caveats for the whole study, not just this receptor: In patients with donor T cell macrochimerism, the allografts had high GvH to HvG T cell clonal ratios. Conclusions were limited by the relatively low number and heterogeneity of intestinal transplant patients. Early after transplant, peak levels of circulating GvH clones were associated with declines in HvG clones. GvH clones were detected in recipient bone marrow, and some appeared earlier in ileal mucosa or blood, consistent with an intestinal mucosal origin.

A word on this clone: Its cognate antigen has yet to be identified. There are no base qualities to consult, and no much larger clone falls within one base.

Blood samples were collected up to 4 times in the first month after transplant and then at least monthly when available. The CDR1 and CDR2 encoded by the germline V gene are MNHEY and SVGAGI. The CDR3 holds 15 amino acids from the cysteine to the phenylalanine. Only the CDR3 DNA is retained, 45 bases long and in frame from the first base. The junction shows trimming of 8 bases on V and 3 bases on J, and the gene matches do not reach 10 bases of it. Receptor libraries were prepared by the immunoSEQ multiplex PCR assay. For most patients, high-throughput TCR-beta CDR3 sequencing of genomic DNA was performed by Adaptive Biotechnologies. Per the source publication's procedure: Adaptive's ImmunoSEQ software was the source of the TCR sequencing data for approximately 18 patients, while three other patients were processed with MiXCR and VDJtools. CDR3 nucleotide sequences shared between donor and recipient were removed because the origin of such sequences could not be assigned. To count as alloreactive, a clone needed at least 2-fold expansion over unstimulated cells and a minimum CFSE-low frequency of 0.002% (template counts) or 0.001% (read counts). A clone was considered mappable if detected in the sequenced pre-transplant spleen, lymph node, or MLR CFSE-low populations of the donor or recipient. The cumulative frequency of alloreactive clones was calculated as a percentage of all sequences, weighted by copy number. TCRdb stores this immuneACCESS table with in-frame sequences only. Part of the clones is absent; in the studies checked, under half of the shortfall reflects unresolved V genes, and no reason is known for the rest. V, J and clone size were drawn from that table, and D and trimming were deduced from the DNA. Present in this sample are some 77,000 clones, about nine tenths of which were seen just once. Roughly 0.66% of the sample is taken by the ten largest.

The sequence is built from TRBV6-5 and TRBJ1-5; 7 central bases correspond to TRBD1. The sample here was PBMCs, taken 98 days after intestinal transplantation. The sequence was obtained from a human patient who received an intestinal transplant, so some T cells may come from the graft donor. The CDR3 amino acid sequence is: CASSPWGTDNQPQHF. In nucleotide form, the sequence is TGTGCCAGCTCCCCTTGGGGGACAGACAATCAGCCCCAGCATTTT.